The entry that follows covers one T cell receptor beta chain sequence. The CDR3 runs 20 residues. CDR1 is MNHNY, CDR2 SVGAGI, per germline (reference sequence). The trim removed 5 bases at V and 1 base at J, leaving 16 bases unmatched. The data were produced by immunoSEQ multiplex PCR, yet TCRdb's version contains in-frame clones alone and is incomplete. The table lists around 100,000 clones, approximately 87% of them singletons. This entry belongs to a study of blood T cell repertoires in COVID-19. V gene TRBV6-6 combines with J gene TRBJ2-3, with 12 bases identical to TRBD2. The TCR comes from a human donor in a cohort sampled during active COVID-19. The specimen sequenced was peripheral blood. The CDR3 protein is CASSPNLLAGGPEGTDTQYF. The CDR3 DNA reads as TGTGCCAGCAGTCCCAACCTTCTAGCGGGAGGGCCTGAGGGCACAGATACGCAGTATTTT.